The present T cell receptor (beta chain) was sequenced within a study of blood T cell repertoires in COVID-19. Study in general: Acute-phase and convalescent COVID-19 samples originated in the United States, Italy and Spain. PBMCs, B-cell-depleted T cells, or T cells were the source of the cDNA or gDNA that made up the material.

Methods used by the authors: Amplification of reference gene primers provided the estimated nucleated cell counts. Clones were read by immunoSEQ multiplex PCR, and TCRdb kept only the in-frame ones, dropping some. V, J and clone size are taken as reported in that table, and D and trimming were inferred from the DNA itself. There are 95,000 to 150,000 clones in the sample; less than 75% occur only once, and roughly 0.86% lies in the top ten. The germline gives CDR1 WSHSY, CDR2 SAAADI. This CDR3 contains 15 residues. The junction had 3 bases not matched to a gene; V was cut back by 0 bases and J by 2 bases.

The clonotype originates from a human donor with acute or convalescent COVID-19. The donor label of this sample is uncertain. The rearrangement joins TRBV10-2 to TRBJ2-7, with 8 bases that match TRBD2. The source material was peripheral blood. This CDR3 reads CASSESSGAAYEQYF. The CDR3 bases are TGCGCCAGCAGTGAGTCTAGCGGGGCTGCCTACGAGCAGTACTTC.